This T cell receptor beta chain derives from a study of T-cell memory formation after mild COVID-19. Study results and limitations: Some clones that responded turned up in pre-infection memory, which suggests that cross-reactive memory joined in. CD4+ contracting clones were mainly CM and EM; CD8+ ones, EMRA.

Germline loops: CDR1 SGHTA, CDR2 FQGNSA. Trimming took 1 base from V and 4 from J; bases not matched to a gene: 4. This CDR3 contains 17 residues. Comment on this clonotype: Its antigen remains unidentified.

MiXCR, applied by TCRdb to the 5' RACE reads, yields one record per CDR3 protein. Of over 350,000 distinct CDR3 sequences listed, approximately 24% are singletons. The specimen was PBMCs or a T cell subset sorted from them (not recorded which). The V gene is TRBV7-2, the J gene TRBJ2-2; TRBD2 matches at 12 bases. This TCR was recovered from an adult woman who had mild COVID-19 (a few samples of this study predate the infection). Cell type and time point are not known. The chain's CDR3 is CASSLVASGRVTGELFF. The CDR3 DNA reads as TGTGCCAGCAGCTTAGTGGCTAGCGGGAGGGTCACCGGGGAGCTGTTTTTT.